These 27 T cell receptor beta chains were sequenced from one sample in a study of Ad26.COV2.S vaccination and SARS-CoV-2 variants. As to treatment: 15 to 20 received Ad26.COV2.S at low or high dose, single or two shots; five or six received placebo; per-sample allocation not given. Each sample was drawn 63 days after the first injection (of vaccine or placebo). Repertoires were generated with immunoSEQ multiplex PCR, while TCRdb's copy carries only in-frame clones and drops some. The sample shows fewer than 800,000 clones, around 92% of them seen only once. The source material was peripheral blood, sampled in a trial of Ad26.COV2.S vaccine versus placebo. The receptors were gathered from a person aged 18-65 years who received the Ad26.COV2.S COVID-19 vaccine or a placebo.

The rearrangement uses TRBV30 and TRBJ2-7, with 11 bases matching TRBD1. The junction had 7 bases not matched to a gene; V was cut back by 2 bases and J by 7 bases. The CDR3 has 14 amino acids. The germline V gene has CDR1 GTSNPN and CDR2 SVGIG (reference sequence). As DNA, the CDR3 is TGTGCCTGGAGTAGGACAGGGGGCGGTTGGGAGCAGTACTTC. This encodes CAWSRTGGGWEQYF.

The chain uses TRBV4-3 and TRBJ1-1, with TRBD1 matching 10 bases. There are 14 residues in the CDR3. Trimming cost V 3 bases and J 5 bases; bases outside gene matches: 3. The V gene's germline CDR1 is LGHNA and CDR2 YSLEER. Here the CDR3 DNA reads TGCGCCAGCAGCCATGGGACAGGGGTAACTGAAGCTTTCTTT. Its protein product is CASSHGTGVTEAFF.

This clone was recorded a few times. The rearrangement links TRBV18 to TRBJ2-7; D possibly corresponds to TRBD2 (6 bases). This CDR3 comprises 15 residues. Germline CDR1 is KGHSH and CDR2 is LQKENI. Trimming stripped 3 bases from V and 2 bases from J, with 14 bases between. The CDR3 reads CASSPDGSSAYEQYF. In DNA, the CDR3 is TGTGCCAGCTCACCGGACGGGAGTAGCGCCTACGAGCAGTACTTC.

This chain uses TRBV30 with TRBJ1-5; no definite D call. Germline V gene sequence: CDR1 GTSNPN, CDR2 SVGIG (reference sequence). V was shortened by 2 bases and J by 6 bases, with 11 bases between the two germline ends. The CDR3 length is 13 residues. The CDR3, as DNA: TGTGCCTGGAGTCTCGGGGAGATTCAGCCCCAGCATTTT. Protein product: CAWSLGEIQPQHF.

V usage is TRBV5-1 and J usage is TRBJ1-4; D may be TRBD1 (6 bases). The V end was cut by 4 bases, the J end by 6 bases, with 13 bases between. CDR1 and CDR2 (germline): SGHRS, YFSETQ. CDR3 length: 14 residues. CDR3 amino acids: CASSIGQPDEKLFF. CDR3 coding DNA: TGCGCCAGCAGCATAGGACAGCCAGATGAAAAACTGTTTTTT.

This chain links TRBV3-1 (or the pseudogene TRBV3-2) with TRBJ2-7, with D possibly being TRBD1 (6 bases). Germline CDR1 and CDR2: LGHDT and YNNKEL (reference sequence). The CDR3 is 16 amino acids. V lost 3 bases to trimming and J lost 7 bases, with 22 bases between them. The CDR3 spells CASSQGPDSLVGEQYF. DNA for the CDR3: TGTGCCAGCAGCCAGGGACCGGACAGTCTAGTAGGTGAGCAGTACTTC.

This chain joins TRBV29-1 and TRBJ2-3; no definite D call. Germline V gives CDR1 SQVTM, CDR2 ANQGSEA. There are 13 residues in the CDR3. Trimming shortened V by 4 bases and J by 3 bases, and 11 bases separated the two germline ends. Written as DNA, the CDR3 is TGCAGCGTTGTAGGTGGGTTAACAGATACGCAGTATTTT. The encoded protein is CSVVGGLTDTQYF.

This clone was seen once. The rearrangement links TRBV5-8 to TRBJ1-2; D is uncertain. CDR1 and CDR2 from the germline V gene are SGHTS and YDEGEE. The V and J ends lost 2 bases and 7 bases respectively, with 3 bases between them. The CDR3 is 10 residues long. CDR3 sequence: CASSFGGYTF. CDR3 nucleotide sequence: TGTGCCAGCAGCTTTGGTGGCTACACCTTC.

V gene TRBV7-2 combines with J gene TRBJ1-1, with D uncertain. CDR1 and CDR2 from the germline V gene are SGHTA and FQGNSA. The CDR3 loop spans 18 amino acids. Trimming stripped 8 bases from V and 0 bases from J, with 25 bases between. As DNA, the CDR3 is TGTGCCAGCGGCCACCGTTTTCACGAACTATCCATGAACACTGAAGCTTTCTTT. This translates into CASGHRFHELSMNTEAFF.

The gene calls are TRBV24-1 and TRBJ2-3; the D is unclear. The germline gives CDR1 KGHDR, CDR2 SFDVKD. The CDR3 totals 16 residues. The V gene lost 4 bases and the J gene lost 4 bases, with 17 bases spanning the gap. Written as DNA, the CDR3 is TGTGCCACCAGTGACCCCGGAAGTGTAGAAGCAGATACGCAGTATTTT. Translating gives CATSDPGSVEADTQYF.

The gene calls are TRBV3-1 (or the pseudogene TRBV3-2) and TRBJ1-4, with 9 bases that match TRBD1. The CDR3 consists of 15 residues. Unmatched junction bases numbered 6, after V lost 3 bases and J lost 7 bases. CDR1 is LGHDT and CDR2 is YNNKEL in the germline V gene (reference sequence). The CDR3 DNA follows: TGTGCCAGCAGCCAGCTACAGGGGGCGGTTGAAAAACTGTTTTTT. Translated, it gives CASSQLQGAVEKLFF.

The table lists this clone with a few counts. This rearrangement joins TRBV2 to TRBJ2-7, with D hard to call. The CDR3 contains 12 residues. V was cut by 6 bases and J by 3 bases, with 9 bases left in between. CDR1 and CDR2 from the germline V gene are SNHLY and FYNNEI. The CDR3 coding sequence is TGTGCCAGCAGCGCCGAGGACTACGAGCAGTACTTC. This gives the protein CASSAEDYEQYF.

The genes are TRBV2 and TRBJ1-4; D remains unclear. V lost 7 bases to trimming and J lost 8 bases, with 20 bases between them. Germline V lookup: CDR1 SNHLY, CDR2 FYNNEI. This CDR3 region has 15 residues. The chain's CDR3 is CASINLNPLGEKLFF. In DNA, the CDR3 is TGTGCCAGCATTAATCTGAACCCCCTGGGCGAAAAACTGTTTTTT.

This sequence joins TRBV5-4 and TRBJ2-3; D not resolved. The germline gives CDR1 SGHNT, CDR2 YYREEE (reference sequence). V was trimmed by 4 bases and J by 2 bases, leaving 8 bases between them. The CDR3 totals 13 residues. The CDR3 spells CASSGQPTDTQYF. The CDR3 DNA reads TGTGCCAGCAGCGGGCAACCCACAGATACGCAGTATTTT.

The chain has TRBV7-2 and TRBJ1-3, with D hard to call. This CDR3 is built from 15 residues. V lost 0 bases to trimming and J lost 0 bases, with 6 bases between them. Germline V lookup: CDR1 SGHTA, CDR2 FQGNSA. The CDR3 region is CASSLAMSSGNTIYF. As DNA, the CDR3 is TGTGCCAGCAGCTTAGCGATGTCCTCTGGAAACACCATATATTTT.

With respect to this clone: Other nucleotide sequences from this sample produce the same CDR3. The rearrangement joins TRBV7-8 to TRBJ1-5; D not certain. Germline CDR1 reads SGHVS; CDR2 reads FQNEAQ. V lost 1 base and J 0 bases, leaving 7 bases between the germline ends. The CDR3 covers 15 residues. CDR3 nucleotide sequence: TGTGCCAGCAGCTTAGGGGAGTATAGCAATCAGCCCCAGCATTTT. It is translated as CASSLGEYSNQPQHF. Together with reference TRBV7-8 and TRBJ1-5, the CDR3 gives the full variable domain: GAGVSQSPRYKVAKRGQDVALRCDPISGHVSLFWYQQALGQGPEFLTYFQNEAQLDKSGLPSDRFFAERPEGSVSTLKIQRTQQEDSAVYLCASSLGEYSNQPQHFGDGTRLSIL.

The rearrangement joins TRBV21-1 to TRBJ2-6; the listed D gene, TRBD1, was not tested against the DNA. TRBV21-1 is annotated as a pseudogene. This CDR3 comprises 16 residues. CDR3 sequence reads: CASSKSGLSGANVLTF. The CDR3 DNA reads as TGTGCCAGCAGCAAGTCAGGCCTCTCTGGGGCCAACGTCCTGACTTTC.

The rearrangement links TRBV30 to TRBJ2-1; D unresolved. V lost 2 bases and J lost 5, with 7 bases in between. Germline V gene sequence: CDR1 GTSNPN, CDR2 SVGIG (reference sequence). The CDR3 consists of 12 residues. The CDR3 DNA sequence: TGTGCCTGGAGTATCACCAACAATGAGCAGTTCTTC. This sequence encodes CAWSITNNEQFF. The whole variable domain, filled in from reference TRBV30 and TRBJ2-1, reads SQTIHQWPATLVQPVGSPLSLECTVEGTSNPNLYWYRQAAGRGLQLLFYSVGIGQISSEVPQNLSASRPQDRQFILSSKKLLLSDSGFYLCAWSITNNEQFFGPGTRLTVL.

This chain uses TRBV3-1 (or the pseudogene TRBV3-2) with TRBJ1-2; D is unclear. The CDR3 is 13 residues long. V was pared by 2 bases and J by 4 bases, with 8 bases between. Germline CDR1 and CDR2: LGHDT and YNNKEL (reference sequence). CDR3 region: CASSQSGLYGYTF. CDR3 coding DNA: TGTGCCAGCAGCCAATCAGGACTCTATGGCTACACCTTC.

This sequence joins TRBV2 and TRBJ1-4; 8 positions match TRBD1. This CDR3 has 14 residues. Germline V gene lookup returns CDR1 SNHLY and CDR2 FYNNEI. Trimming cost V 8 bases and J 5 bases; bases outside gene matches: 7. CDR3 in amino acids: CASHRDRLNEKLFF. CDR3 DNA sequence: TGTGCCAGCCACCGGGACAGGCTAAATGAAAAACTGTTTTTT.

The chain joins TRBV10-1 to TRBJ2-1, with a possible D match to TRBD1 (6 bases). CDR3 length equals 14 residues. Germline lookup yields CDR1 WNHNN and CDR2 SYGVQD (reference sequence). With 0 bases removed from V and 5 bases from J, the gap between germline ends came to 8 bases. The CDR3 nucleotides read TGCGCCAGCAGTGAGTCTCAGGGGCACAATGAGCAGTTCTTC. Its translation: CASSESQGHNEQFF.

The CDR3 loop reads CASSFNRFLNTGELFF. The CDR3 DNA reads TGTGCCAGCAGCTTTAACAGGTTTTTGAACACCGGGGAGCTGTTTTTT. The chain joins TRBV7-6 to TRBJ2-2, with D perhaps TRBD1 (5 bases). V was clipped by 3 bases and J by 1 base, with 12 bases between them. CDR3 length: 16 amino acids. Per the germline V gene, CDR1 is SGHVS and CDR2 is FNYEAQ.

The chain is built from TRBV4-1 and TRBJ1-2, with a possible D match to TRBD1 (5 bases). The CDR3 spans 14 residues. Per germline, CDR1 MGHRA and CDR2 YSYEKL. Trimming left V 0 bases short and J 4 bases short, with 9 bases between. In DNA form, the CDR3 reads TGCGCCAGCAGCCAAGATGACGACAGCTATGGCTACACCTTC. The encoded protein is CASSQDDDSYGYTF.

The V gene is TRBV7-9, the J gene TRBJ1-1; D ambiguous. Trimming pared 1 base from V and 0 bases from J, leaving 6 bases between. The CDR3 sequence is 14 residues long. Germline V CDR1 and CDR2: SEHNR, FQNEAQ (reference sequence). CDR3 protein: CASSLGNMNTEAFF. The CDR3 region has the DNA TGTGCCAGCAGCTTAGGGAACATGAACACTGAAGCTTTCTTT.

This chain links TRBV9 with TRBJ2-1, with D perhaps matching TRBD1 (5 bases). V was shortened by 4 bases and J by 0 bases, with 11 bases between the two germline ends. This CDR3 comprises 15 residues. Germline V gene data show CDR1 as SGDLS and CDR2 as YYNGEE. CDR3 nucleotide sequence: TGTGCCAGCAGCCTCAGGGCTAGCTCCTACAATGAGCAGTTCTTC. Amino acid sequence: CASSLRASSYNEQFF.

This chain uses TRBV16 with TRBJ2-1; D is ambiguous. CDR3 length: 14 amino acids. Trimming cost V 4 bases and J 6 bases, with 13 bases left between them. CDR1 is KGHSY and CDR2 is FQNENV in the germline V gene. The CDR3 region is CASSPTRSRNEQFF. Here the CDR3 DNA reads TGTGCCAGCAGCCCTACCCGGAGTCGCAATGAGCAGTTCTTC.

This chain links TRBV30 with TRBJ1-2; 7 nucleotides match TRBD1. After removal of 0 bases from V and 1 base from J, the junction contained 5 bases not matched to a gene. The CDR3 extends over 15 amino acids. The germline gives CDR1 GTSNPN, CDR2 SVGIG (reference sequence). The CDR3 loop is CAWSVADRNNYGYTF. DNA of the CDR3: TGTGCCTGGAGTGTTGCGGACAGGAATAACTATGGCTACACCTTC. Complete variable domain (other parts from reference TRBV30 and TRBJ1-2): SQTIHQWPATLVQPVGSPLSLECTVEGTSNPNLYWYRQAAGRGLQLLFYSVGIGQISSEVPQNLSASRPQDRQFILSSKKLLLSDSGFYLCAWSVADRNNYGYTFGSGTRLTVV.